This T cell receptor (beta chain) originates from a study of response to subunit inactivated influenza vaccine listed by TCRdb under 2018. For context, the study as a whole: Deep quantitative profiling of the T cell receptor repertoire was used in the study to follow responses to a trivalent subunit inactivated influenza vaccine. The investigation overall reported the following: The authors proposed that each seasonal influenza vaccination may bring in only a limited number of new T cells.

Germline trimming amounts to 5 bases on V and 2 bases on J, with 4 as the count of junction bases outside the gene matches. CDR1 SEHNR and CDR2 FQNEAQ were looked up in the germline V gene (reference sequence). The CDR3 holds 15 amino acids from the cysteine to the phenylalanine. This entry keeps only the CDR3 DNA: 45 bases, framed from base 1. To note about this clonotype: Its antigen remains undetermined. No much larger clonotype is one base removed from it; base qualities were not supplied.

Library preparation was by RT-PCR. Sequencing was performed on an Illumina HiSeq 2500. In-frame beta chains were kept once TCRdb had trimmed the public reads at Q25 with fastp and called clones with MiXCR. One record per CDR3 amino acid sequence lists the most common genes and DNA. The sample table contains about 500,000 distinct CDR3 sequences; only one count was recorded for approximately 16% of them. Together, the top ten hold approximately 3% of the sample. The chain uses TRBV7-9 and TRBJ1-3, with 9 bases aligning to TRBD1. This receptor was obtained from a man in his fifties or sixties who received an inactivated influenza vaccine. Donor details come from another sample of the same person, matched by shared clones. The sequenced sample was CD4+ T cells sorted from PBMCs, obtained roughly 24 months after vaccination. This receptor carries the CDR3 CASSPGQGPGNTIYF. The DNA reads TGTGCCAGCAGCCCGGGACAGGGCCCTGGAAACACCATATATTTT.